In its sample, the clone carrying this T cell receptor beta chain was seen a few times. What it recognizes is unknown. The sample belongs to a study of T cell responses to AZD1222 COVID-19 vaccine. Study outcomes and limitations: Among the donors, most were white British and more were female, and clonal diversity was possibly underestimated. Vaccine-associated CD4 TCRs spanned spike, dominant at 160-218 and 743-854. Repertoires in all cases were sampled only once the peak T cell response had passed. The study found Spike-specific TCR breadth and depth rose after two AZD1222 doses.

CDR1 and CDR2 (germline): ENHRY, SYGVKD. The trim removed 0 bases at V and 10 bases at J, leaving 11 bases unmatched. CDR3 length: 15 amino acids. Using immunoSEQ multiplex PCR, the repertoire was profiled, and TCRdb retains in-frame clones only, with some absent. The table includes 120,000 or so clones, approximately 89% detected once. This receptor was taken from an adult in good health. The source was peripheral blood, collected on day 0 of AZD1222 vaccination. V is TRBV10-3 and J is TRBJ1-1; 7 positions agree with TRBD1. The CDR3 protein is CAISESTGPGRRAFF. CDR3 nucleotide sequence: TGTGCCATCAGTGAGTCGACAGGGCCAGGACGCAGAGCTTTCTTT.